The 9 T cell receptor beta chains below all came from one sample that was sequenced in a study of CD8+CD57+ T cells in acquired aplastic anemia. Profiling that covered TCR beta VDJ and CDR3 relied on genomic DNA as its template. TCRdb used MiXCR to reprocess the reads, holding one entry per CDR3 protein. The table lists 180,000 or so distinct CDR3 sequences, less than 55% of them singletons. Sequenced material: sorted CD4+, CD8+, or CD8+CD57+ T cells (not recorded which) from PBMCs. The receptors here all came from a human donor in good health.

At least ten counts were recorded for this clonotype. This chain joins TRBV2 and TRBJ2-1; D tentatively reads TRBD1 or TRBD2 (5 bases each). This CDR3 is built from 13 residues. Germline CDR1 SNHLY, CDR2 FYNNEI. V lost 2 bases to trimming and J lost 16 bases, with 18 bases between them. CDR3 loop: CASSESGRDREFF. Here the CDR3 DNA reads TGTGCCAGCAGTGAAAGCGGCCGAGACAGAGAATTCTTC.

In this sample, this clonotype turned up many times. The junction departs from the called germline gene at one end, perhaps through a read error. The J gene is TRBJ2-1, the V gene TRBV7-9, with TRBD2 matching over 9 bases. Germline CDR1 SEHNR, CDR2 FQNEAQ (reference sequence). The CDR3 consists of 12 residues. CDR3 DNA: TGTGCCAGCAGCTTATCCGGGACTAGCTTAGTCTTC. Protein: CASSLSGTSLVF.

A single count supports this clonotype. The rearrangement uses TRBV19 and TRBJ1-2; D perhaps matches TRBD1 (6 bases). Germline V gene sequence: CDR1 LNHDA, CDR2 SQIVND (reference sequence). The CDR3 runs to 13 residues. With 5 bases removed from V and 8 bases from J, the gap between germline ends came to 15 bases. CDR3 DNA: TGTGCCAGTAGTGCGGGGGGCTCGGGGGGCTACACCTTC. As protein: CASSAGGSGGYTF.

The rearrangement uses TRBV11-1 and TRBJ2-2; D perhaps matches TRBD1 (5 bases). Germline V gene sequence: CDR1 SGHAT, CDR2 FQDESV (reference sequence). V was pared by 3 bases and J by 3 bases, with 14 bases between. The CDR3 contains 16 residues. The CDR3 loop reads CASSFDSGTDTGELFF. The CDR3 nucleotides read TGTGCCAGCAGCTTTGACAGTGGCACGGACACCGGGGAGCTGTTTTTT.

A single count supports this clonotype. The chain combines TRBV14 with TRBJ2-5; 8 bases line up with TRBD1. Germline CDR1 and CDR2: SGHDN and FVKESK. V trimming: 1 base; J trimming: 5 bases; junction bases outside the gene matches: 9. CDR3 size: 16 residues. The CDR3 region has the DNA TGTGCCAGCAGCCAAGTCCAGGACAGGGTTGGGGAGACCCAGTACTTC. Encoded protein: CASSQVQDRVGETQYF.

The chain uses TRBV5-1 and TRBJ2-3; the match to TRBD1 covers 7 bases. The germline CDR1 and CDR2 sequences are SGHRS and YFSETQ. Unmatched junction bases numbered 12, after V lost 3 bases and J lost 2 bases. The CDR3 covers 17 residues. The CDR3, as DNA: TGCGCCAGCAGCTCACTGTCCCGGGACAGTTACACAGATACGCAGTATTTT. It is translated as CASSSLSRDSYTDTQYF.

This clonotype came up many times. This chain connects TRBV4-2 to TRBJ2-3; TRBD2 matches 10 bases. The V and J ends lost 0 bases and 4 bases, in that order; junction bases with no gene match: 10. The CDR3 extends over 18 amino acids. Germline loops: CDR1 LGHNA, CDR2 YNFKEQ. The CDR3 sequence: CASSQDLVGSGRPDTQYF. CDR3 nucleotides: TGTGCCAGCAGCCAAGATTTGGTCGGTAGCGGGAGGCCAGATACGCAGTATTTT.

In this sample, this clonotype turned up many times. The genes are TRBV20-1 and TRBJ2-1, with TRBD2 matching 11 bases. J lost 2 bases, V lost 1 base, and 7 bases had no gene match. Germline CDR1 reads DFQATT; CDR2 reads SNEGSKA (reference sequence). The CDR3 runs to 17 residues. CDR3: CSARGLAGGNPYNEQFF. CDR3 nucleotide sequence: TGCAGTGCTAGAGGGCTAGCGGGAGGTAATCCCTACAATGAGCAGTTCTTC.

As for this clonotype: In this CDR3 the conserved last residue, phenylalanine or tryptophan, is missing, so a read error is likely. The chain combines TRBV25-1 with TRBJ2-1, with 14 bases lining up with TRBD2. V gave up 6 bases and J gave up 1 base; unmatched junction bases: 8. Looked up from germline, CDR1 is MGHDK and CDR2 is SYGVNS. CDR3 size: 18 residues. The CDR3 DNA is TGTGCCAGCAGCCCGGGACTAGCGGGAGAATTGTCCTACAATGAGCAGTTCCTC. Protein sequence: CASSPGLAGELSYNEQFL.